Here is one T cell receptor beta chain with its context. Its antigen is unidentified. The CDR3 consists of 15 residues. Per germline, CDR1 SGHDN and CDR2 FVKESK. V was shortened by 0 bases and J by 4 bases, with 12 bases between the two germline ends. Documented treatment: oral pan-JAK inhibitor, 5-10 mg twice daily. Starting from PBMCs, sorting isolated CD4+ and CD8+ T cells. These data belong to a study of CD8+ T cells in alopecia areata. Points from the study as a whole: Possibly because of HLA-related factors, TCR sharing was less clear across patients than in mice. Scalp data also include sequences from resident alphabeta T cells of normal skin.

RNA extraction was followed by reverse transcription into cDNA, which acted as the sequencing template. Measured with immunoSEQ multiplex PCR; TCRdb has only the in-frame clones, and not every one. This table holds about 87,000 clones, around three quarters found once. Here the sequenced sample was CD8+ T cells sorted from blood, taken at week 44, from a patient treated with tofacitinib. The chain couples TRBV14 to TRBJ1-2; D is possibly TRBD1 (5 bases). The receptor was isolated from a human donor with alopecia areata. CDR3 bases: TGTGCCAGCAGCCAAGAGGGGGGGATGAGCTATGGCTACACCTTC. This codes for CASSQEGGMSYGYTF.